This TCR beta chain derives from a study of blood T cell repertoires in COVID-19. In the study overall: Specimens from acute and convalescent COVID-19 originated in the United States, Italy and Spain. T cells, B-cell-depleted T cells, or PBMCs supplied cDNA or gDNA.

With 3 bases removed from V and 5 bases from J, the gap between germline ends came to 4 bases. This CDR3 spans 11 amino acids. CDR1 and CDR2 from the germline V gene are MNHEY and SVGAGI. The authors' processing: Researchers report that nucleated cell counts were estimated from reference gene primer amplification. Some clones are missing from TCRdb's copy, which holds only in-frame ones; the method was immunoSEQ multiplex PCR. Clone size and V and J calls were adopted from that table, with D and trimming inferred from the DNA. The sample consists of 210,000 or so clones, under 90% of them appearing once.

This TCR was recovered from an elderly woman with active or convalescent COVID-19. The sequenced sample was peripheral blood. The chain employs TRBV6-5 and TRBJ2-5; D is uncertain. CDR3 sequence (DNA): TGTGCCAGCAGTTATCGGGAGACCCAGTACTTC. Translation gives CASSYRETQYF.